The rows below give T cell receptor beta chains drawn from one sample of a study of Graves' ophthalmopathy and Graves' hyperthyroidism. TCRdb processed the multiplex PCR reads anew with MiXCR; each CDR3 protein has one entry. In the table there are 560,000 or so distinct CDR3 sequences, under 40% of which are singletons. Material for sequencing was peripheral blood or thyroid tissue (not recorded which). The origin of the receptors is an adult man with Graves' hyperthyroidism. Both conserved end residues are part of each CDR3. The D gene is left open where the match is weak. Size values are once, few and many counts, or a class for expanded clones, and some rows have none.

NA | TRBJ2-6 | few | TRBV2 | CASSVRAGANVLTF | TGTGCCAGCAGTGTCAGGGCTGGGGCCAACGTCCTGACTTTC
TRBD2 | TRBJ2-3 | NA | TRBV20-1 | CSARSVAGGRTDTQYF | TGCAGTGCTAGATCCGTAGCGGGGGGGCGAACAGATACGCAGTATTTT
NA | TRBJ2-6 | NA | TRBV10-3 | CASQGSGANVLTF | TGTGCCTCTCAGGGGTCTGGGGCCAACGTCCTGACTTTC
NA | TRBJ1-1 | many | TRBV20-1 | CSARGGENTEAFF | TGCAGTGCTAGAGGGGGGGAGAACACTGAAGCTTTCTTT
NA | TRBJ1-5 | many | TRBV20-1 | CSARVVGGNQPQHF | TGCAGTGCTAGAGTCGTAGGGGGGAATCAGCCCCAGCATTTT
TRBD1 | TRBJ1-6 | NA | TRBV19 | CASSDRGLRNSPLHF | TGTGCCAGTTCGGACAGGGGATTGCGGAATTCACCCCTCCACTTT
NA | TRBJ2-7 | many | TRBV20-1 | CSASPGSSYEQYF | TGCAGTGCTAGTCCCGGGTCCTCCTACGAGCAGTACTTC
NA | TRBJ2-7 | few | TRBV10-2 | CASSEPTWDHEQYF | TGCGCCAGCAGTGAGCCGACTTGGGACCACGAGCAGTACTTC
TRBD2 | TRBJ2-5 | NA | TRBV18 | CTSSPGLVETQYF | TGTACCAGCTCACCGGGACTAGTGGAAACCCAGTACTTC
NA | TRBJ1-1 | NA | TRBV29-1 | CSAHRDTEAFF | TGCAGCGCCCACCGGGACACTGAAGCTTTCTTT
TRBD1 | TRBJ1-5 | NA | TRBV27 | CASSRDRANQPPHF | TGTGCCAGCAGTCGGGACAGAGCAAATCAGCCCCCGCATTTT
TRBD1 | TRBJ1-2 | many | TRBV6-5 | CASKPGQGFGYTF | TGTGCCAGCAAACCGGGACAGGGGTTTGGCTACACCTTC
TRBD1 | TRBJ1-2 | NA | TRBV3-1 | CASSNRGNYYGYTF | TGTGCCAGCAGCAACAGGGGGAACTACTATGGCTACACCTTC
TRBD1 | TRBJ1-2 | many | TRBV4-1 | CASSQDPQGAQAYGYTF | TGCGCCAGCAGCCAAGACCCACAGGGGGCGCAGGCCTATGGCTACACCTTC
TRBD1 | TRBJ1-6 | NA | TRBV7-6 | CASSPRSLGTGSRNSPLHF | TGTGCCAGCAGCCCAAGGAGCTTAGGGACAGGGTCACGGAATTCACCCCTCCACTTT
NA | TRBJ1-3 | many | TRBV12-3/TRBV12-4 | CASTGGNTIYF | TGTGCCAGCACTGGGGGAAACACCATATATTTT
NA | TRBJ2-5 | NA | TRBV12-3/TRBV12-4 | CASGLVTGPGETQYF | TGTGCTAGTGGTTTGGTAACTGGGCCCGGGGAGACCCAGTACTTC
NA | TRBJ1-5 | few | TRBV7-3 | CASSLDGGFNQPQHF | TGTGCCAGCAGCTTAGATGGGGGATTCAATCAGCCCCAGCATTTT
NA | TRBJ1-1 | many | TRBV7-9 | CASSYDGGTEAFF | TGTGCCAGCAGCTACGACGGCGGGACTGAAGCTTTCTTT
NA | TRBJ1-5 | NA | TRBV10-3 | CAISESGSNQPQHF | TGTGCCATCAGTGAGTCGGGTAGCAATCAGCCCCAGCATTTT
NA | TRBJ2-5 | NA | TRBV15 | CATSSDSGTETQYF | TGTGCCACCAGCAGCGACTCCGGGACGGAGACCCAGTACTTC
NA | TRBJ1-5 | NA | TRBV15 | CATSSESFGPQHF | TGTGCCACCAGCAGTGAGTCTTTCGGGCCCCAGCATTTT
NA | TRBJ1-4 | many | TRBV6-1 | CASSETGTQKLFF | TGTGCCAGCAGTGAAACAGGGACACAAAAACTGTTTTTT
TRBD2 | TRBJ2-5 | many | TRBV5-8 | CASSPGSGRKETQYF | TGTGCCAGCAGCCCCGGTAGCGGGAGGAAGGAGACCCAGTACTTC
TRBD2 | TRBJ2-1 | once | TRBV10-2 | CASSGTSGAYNEQFF | TGCGCCAGCTCCGGGACTAGCGGAGCCTACAATGAGCAGTTCTTC
NA | TRBJ1-5 | many | TRBV20-1 | CSARDMGQPQHF | TGCAGTGCTAGAGATATGGGTCAGCCCCAGCATTTT
NA | TRBJ2-7 | many | TRBV29-1 | CSVLTRYSYEQYF | TGCAGCGTTCTAACACGGTACTCCTACGAGCAGTACTTC
NA | TRBJ1-6 | many | TRBV4-1 | CASSQGVWPLHF | TGCGCCAGCAGCCAGGGGGTTTGGCCCCTCCACTTT
NA | TRBJ1-2 | many | TRBV10-3 | CAISDSGGGSGYTF | TGTGCCATCAGTGACTCCGGTGGAGGGTCTGGCTACACCTTC
TRBD1 | TRBJ2-7 | many | TRBV5-1 | CASSLWDRFESSYF | TGCGCCAGCAGCTTGTGGGACAGGTTCGAGTCGTCGTACTTC
NA | TRBJ2-1 | few | TRBV2 | CAPQRDGEQFF | TGTGCTCCCCAGCGAGACGGTGAGCAGTTCTTC
NA | TRBJ2-5 | few | TRBV20-1 | CSARDDRYQETQYF | TGCAGTGCTAGAGATGACCGATACCAAGAGACCCAGTACTTC
TRBD2 | TRBJ2-3 | NA | TRBV20-1 | CSAISGGWGTDTQYF | TGCAGTGCTATCAGCGGGGGGTGGGGCACAGATACGCAGTATTTT
NA | TRBJ2-5 | few | TRBV3-1 | CASSQGQGQGQTQYF | TGTGCCAGCAGCCAAGGCCAGGGGCAAGGGCAGACCCAGTACTTC
TRBD1 | TRBJ2-7 | many | TRBV13 | CASSLGRDRGQSYEQYF | TGTGCCAGCAGCTTAGGAAGAGACAGGGGGCAATCCTACGAGCAGTACTTC
NA | TRBJ1-1 | NA | TRBV29-1 | CSSLMANTEAFF | TGCAGCAGCTTGATGGCGAACACTGAAGCTTTCTTT
NA | TRBJ2-3 | NA | TRBV5-1 | CASSFKGPGTDTQYF | TGCGCCAGCAGCTTTAAAGGCCCGGGCACAGATACGCAGTATTTT
NA | TRBJ2-5 | NA | TRBV7-8 | CASALETQYF | TGTGCCTCAGCTCTGGAGACCCAGTACTTC
NA | TRBJ2-5 | NA | TRBV5-4 | CASSLGWAAQETQYF | TGTGCCAGCAGCTTAGGCTGGGCAGCTCAAGAGACCCAGTACTTC
TRBD1 | TRBJ2-2 | many | TRBV10-3 | CAIGTVGDTGELFF | TGTGCCATCGGGACAGTCGGGGACACCGGGGAGCTGTTTTTT
NA | TRBJ2-7 | NA | TRBV30 | CAWSPTGSGYYEQYF | TGTGCCTGGAGTCCCACAGGCTCCGGGTACTACGAGCAGTACTTC
NA | TRBJ2-5 | many | TRBV4-1 | CASSQWTGTQETQYF | TGCGCCAGCAGCCAATGGACCGGGACCCAAGAGACCCAGTACTTC
NA | TRBJ2-7 | many | TRBV20-1 | CSVKGKSYEQYF | TGCAGTGTGAAGGGAAAATCCTACGAGCAGTACTTC
TRBD1 | TRBJ1-2 | many | TRBV7-6 | CASSPGQGHGYTF | TGTGCCAGCAGCCCAGGACAGGGTCATGGCTACACCTTC
NA | TRBJ2-3 | few | TRBV20-1 | CSAPRGTDTQYF | TGCAGTGCCCCGAGGGGCACAGATACGCAGTATTTT
TRBD1 | TRBJ2-3 | NA | TRBV24-1 | CATAQGSTQYF | TGTGCCACCGCACAGGGGTCGACGCAGTATTTT
NA | TRBJ2-7 | many | TRBV5-5 | CASSSGTTGYEQYF | TGTGCCAGCAGTTCCGGGACAACAGGCTACGAGCAGTACTTC
NA | TRBJ1-2 | NA | TRBV19 | CASSTPQPNYGYTF | TGTGCCAGTAGTACCCCACAACCTAACTATGGCTACACCTTC
TRBD2 | TRBJ2-1 | NA | TRBV10-3 | CAISERPGGGNEQFF | TGTGCCATCAGTGAACGACCCGGGGGGGGTAATGAGCAGTTCTTC
TRBD1 | TRBJ2-5 | once | TRBV24-1 | CATSDLAGGKQEAQYF | TGTGCCACCAGTGATTTGGCAGGGGGAAAACAAGAGGCCCAGTATTTC
TRBD1 | TRBJ2-5 | many | TRBV29-1 | CSVDGQGGGETQYF | TGCAGCGTGGATGGACAGGGAGGTGGGGAGACCCAGTACTTC
TRBD1 | TRBJ1-1 | many | TRBV7-2 | CASSLYRQGLGTEAFF | TGTGCCAGCAGCTTGTACCGACAGGGGTTAGGGACTGAAGCTTTCTTT
TRBD1 | TRBJ1-1 | few | TRBV7-2 | CASSSYRGGTEAFF | TGTGCCAGCAGCTCATACAGGGGTGGAACTGAAGCTTTCTTT
TRBD1 | TRBJ1-2 | NA | TRBV9 | CASSFGQAGNYGYTF | TGTGCCAGCAGCTTCGGACAGGCTGGGAACTATGGCTACACCTTC
NA | TRBJ1-2 | few | TRBV2 | CASTLTENYGYTF | TGTGCCAGCACATTGACAGAAAACTATGGCTACACCTTC
TRBD2 | TRBJ2-3 | NA | TRBV4-1 | CASSSYSIPVAGVKTDTQYF | TGTGCCAGCAGCTCCTACAGTATCCCCGTAGCGGGAGTGAAGACAGATACGCAGTATTTT
NA | TRBJ1-2 | many | TRBV20-1 | CSARDRGPLTF | TGCAGTGCTAGAGACAGGGGCCCTTTGACCTTC
TRBD2 | TRBJ2-1 | NA | TRBV10-1 | CASSEFGTSGRNEQFF | TGCGCCAGCAGTGAGTTCGGGACTAGCGGGCGTAATGAGCAGTTCTTC
NA | TRBJ1-2 | NA | TRBV29-1 | CSEDKYYGYTF | TGCAGCGAAGACAAGTACTATGGCTACACCTTC